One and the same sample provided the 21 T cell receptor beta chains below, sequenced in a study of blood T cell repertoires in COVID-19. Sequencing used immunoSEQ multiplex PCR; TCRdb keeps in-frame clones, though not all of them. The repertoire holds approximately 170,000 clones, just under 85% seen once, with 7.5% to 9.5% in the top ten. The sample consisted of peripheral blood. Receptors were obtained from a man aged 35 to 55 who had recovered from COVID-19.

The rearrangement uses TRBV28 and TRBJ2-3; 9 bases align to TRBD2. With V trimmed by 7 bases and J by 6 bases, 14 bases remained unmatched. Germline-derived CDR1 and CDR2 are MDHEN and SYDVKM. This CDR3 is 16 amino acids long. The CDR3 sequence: CASTGDRLADGDTQYF. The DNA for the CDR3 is TGTGCCAGCACAGGGGACCGACTAGCGGATGGGGATACGCAGTATTTT.

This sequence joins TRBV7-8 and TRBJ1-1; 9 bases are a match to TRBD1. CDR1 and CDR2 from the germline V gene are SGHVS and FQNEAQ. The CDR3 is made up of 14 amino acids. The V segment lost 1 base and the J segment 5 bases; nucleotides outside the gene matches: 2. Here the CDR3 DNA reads TGTGCCAGCAGCTTAGGACAGGGGGAAACTGAAGCTTTCTTT. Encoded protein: CASSLGQGETEAFF.

The chain's CDR3 is CASSAYWSSGTPDEQFF. The CDR3, as DNA: TGTGCCAGCAGCGCCTACTGGAGTAGCGGGACTCCGGATGAGCAGTTCTTC. The genes are TRBV7-9 and TRBJ2-1; 8 positions agree with TRBD2. Per germline, CDR1 SEHNR and CDR2 FQNEAQ (reference sequence). The CDR3 sequence is 17 residues long. Germline trimming cut 5 bases from V and 8 bases from J; bases unmatched to any gene: 17.

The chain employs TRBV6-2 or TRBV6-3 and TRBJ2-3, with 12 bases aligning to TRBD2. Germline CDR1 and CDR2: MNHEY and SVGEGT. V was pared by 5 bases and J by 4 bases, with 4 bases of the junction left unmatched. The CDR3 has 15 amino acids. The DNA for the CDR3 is TGTGCCAGCAGTCTAGCGGGGGGGGGCGCAGATACGCAGTATTTT. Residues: CASSLAGGGADTQYF.

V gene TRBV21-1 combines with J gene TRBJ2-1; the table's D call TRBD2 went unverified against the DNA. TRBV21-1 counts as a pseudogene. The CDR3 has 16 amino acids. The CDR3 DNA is TGTGCCAGCAGCGGCGGTAGCGGGGGGAACCACAATGAGCAGTTCTTC. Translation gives CASSGGSGGNHNEQFF.

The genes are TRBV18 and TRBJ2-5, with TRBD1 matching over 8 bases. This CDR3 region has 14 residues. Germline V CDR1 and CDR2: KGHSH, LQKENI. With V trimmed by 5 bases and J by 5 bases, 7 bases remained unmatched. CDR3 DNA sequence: TGTGCCAGCTCAGCGACAGGGGCTGGTGAGACCCAGTACTTC. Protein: CASSATGAGETQYF. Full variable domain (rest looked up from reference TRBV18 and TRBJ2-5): NAGVMQNPRHLVRRRGQEARLRCSPMKGHSHVYWYRQLPEEGLKFMVYLQKENIIDESGMPKERFSAEFPKEGPSILRIQQVVRGDSAAYFCASSATGAGETQYFGPGTRLLVL.

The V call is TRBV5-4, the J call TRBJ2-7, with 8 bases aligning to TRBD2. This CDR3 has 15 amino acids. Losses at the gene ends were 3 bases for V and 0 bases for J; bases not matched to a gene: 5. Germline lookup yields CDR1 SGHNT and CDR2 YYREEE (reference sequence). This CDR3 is CASSSGGESSYEQYF. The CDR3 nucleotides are TGTGCCAGCAGCTCCGGGGGGGAGAGCTCCTACGAGCAGTACTTC.

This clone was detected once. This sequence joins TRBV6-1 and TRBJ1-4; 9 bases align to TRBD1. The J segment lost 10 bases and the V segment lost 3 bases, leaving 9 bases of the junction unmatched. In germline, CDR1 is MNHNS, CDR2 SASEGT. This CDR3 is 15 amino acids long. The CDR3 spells CASSDADRGFGKLFF. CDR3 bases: TGTGCCAGCAGTGATGCCGACAGGGGGTTCGGAAAACTGTTTTTT.

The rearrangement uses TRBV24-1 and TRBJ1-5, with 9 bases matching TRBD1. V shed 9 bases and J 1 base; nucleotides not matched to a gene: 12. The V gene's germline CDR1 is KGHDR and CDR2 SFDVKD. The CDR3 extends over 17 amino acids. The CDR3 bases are TGTGCCACCCGATGGGACAGGGCGTCGTCGAGCAATCAGCCCCAGCATTTT. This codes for CATRWDRASSSNQPQHF.

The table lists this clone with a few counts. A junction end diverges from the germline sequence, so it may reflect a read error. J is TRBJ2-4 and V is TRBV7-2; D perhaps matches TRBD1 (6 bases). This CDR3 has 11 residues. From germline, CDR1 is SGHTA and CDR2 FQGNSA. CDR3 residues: CASSLDRFQHF. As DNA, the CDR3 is TGTGCCAGCAGCTTGGACAGATTTCAGCACTTC.

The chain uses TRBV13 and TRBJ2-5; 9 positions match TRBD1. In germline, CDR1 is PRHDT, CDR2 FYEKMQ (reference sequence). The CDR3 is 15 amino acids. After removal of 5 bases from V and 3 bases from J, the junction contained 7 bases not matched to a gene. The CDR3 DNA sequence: TGTGCCAGCAGCGGGGGACAGGGAGGGGAAGAGACCCAGTACTTC. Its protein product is CASSGGQGGEETQYF. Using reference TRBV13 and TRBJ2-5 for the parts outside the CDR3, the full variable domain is AAGVIQSPRHLIKEKRETATLKCYPIPRHDTVYWYQQGPGQDPQFLISFYEKMQSDKGSIPDRFSAQQFSDYHSELNMSSLELGDSALYFCASSGGQGGEETQYFGPGTRLLVL.

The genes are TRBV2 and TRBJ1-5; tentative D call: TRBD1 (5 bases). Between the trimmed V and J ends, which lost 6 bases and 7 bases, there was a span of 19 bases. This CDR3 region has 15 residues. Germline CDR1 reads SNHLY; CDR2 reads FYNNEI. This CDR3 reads CASSPGTNNMQPQHF. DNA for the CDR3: TGTGCCAGCAGCCCGGGGACTAATAATATGCAGCCCCAGCATTTT.

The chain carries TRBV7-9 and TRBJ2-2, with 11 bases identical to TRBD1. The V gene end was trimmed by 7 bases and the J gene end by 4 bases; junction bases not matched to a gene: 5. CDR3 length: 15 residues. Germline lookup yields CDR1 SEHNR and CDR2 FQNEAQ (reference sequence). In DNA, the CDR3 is TGTGCCAGCACCACGGACAGGGGGCCCACCGGGGAGCTGTTTTTT. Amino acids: CASTTDRGPTGELFF.

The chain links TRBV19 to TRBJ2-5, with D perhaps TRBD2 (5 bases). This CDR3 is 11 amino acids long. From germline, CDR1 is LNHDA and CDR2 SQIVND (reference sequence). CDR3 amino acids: CARGQQETQYF. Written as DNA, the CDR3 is TGTGCGCGAGGGCAGCAAGAGACCCAGTACTTC.

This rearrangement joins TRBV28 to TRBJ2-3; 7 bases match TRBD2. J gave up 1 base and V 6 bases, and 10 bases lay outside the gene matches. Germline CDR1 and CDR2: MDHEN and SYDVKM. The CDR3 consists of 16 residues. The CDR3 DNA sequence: TGTGCCAGCAGCCCCCCCCCGGGGGGAGGCACAGATACGCAGTATTTT. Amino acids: CASSPPPGGGTDTQYF.

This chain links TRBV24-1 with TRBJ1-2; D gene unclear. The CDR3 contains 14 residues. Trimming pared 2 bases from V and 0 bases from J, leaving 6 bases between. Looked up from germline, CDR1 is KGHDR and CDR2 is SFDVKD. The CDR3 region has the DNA TGTGCCACCAGTGATTCCCGTTCTAACTATGGCTACACCTTC. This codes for CATSDSRSNYGYTF.

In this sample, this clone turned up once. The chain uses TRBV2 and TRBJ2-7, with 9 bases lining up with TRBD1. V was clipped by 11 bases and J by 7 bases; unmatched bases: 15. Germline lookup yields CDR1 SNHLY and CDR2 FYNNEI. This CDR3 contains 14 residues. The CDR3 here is CAVRRDRDALEQYF. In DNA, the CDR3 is TGTGCCGTCCGGAGGGACAGGGACGCTCTAGAGCAGTACTTC.

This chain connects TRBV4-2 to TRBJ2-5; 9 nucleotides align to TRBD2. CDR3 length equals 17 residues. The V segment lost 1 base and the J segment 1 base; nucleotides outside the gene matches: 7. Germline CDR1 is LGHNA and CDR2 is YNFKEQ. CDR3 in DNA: TGTGCCAGCAGCCAAGGGGCCCAGCGGGGGGCCCAAGAGACCCAGTACTTC. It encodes CASSQGAQRGAQETQYF.

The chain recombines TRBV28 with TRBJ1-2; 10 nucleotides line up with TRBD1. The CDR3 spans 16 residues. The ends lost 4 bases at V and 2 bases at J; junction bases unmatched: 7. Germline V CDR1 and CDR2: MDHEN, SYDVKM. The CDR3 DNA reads TGTGCCAGCAGTTCGACCGGGACAGGGGAGAACTATGGCTACACCTTC. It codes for CASSSTGTGENYGYTF.

CDR3 nucleotides: TGTGCCAGCAGCCTCGCTAGCGGTTTCTACGAGCAGTACTTC. It encodes CASSLASGFYEQYF. The V and J genes are TRBV5-6 and TRBJ2-7; TRBD2 aligns across 7 bases. This CDR3 is 14 amino acids long. The J segment lost 3 bases and the V segment lost 4 bases, leaving 7 bases of the junction unmatched. CDR1 is SGHDT, CDR2 YYEEEE, per germline.

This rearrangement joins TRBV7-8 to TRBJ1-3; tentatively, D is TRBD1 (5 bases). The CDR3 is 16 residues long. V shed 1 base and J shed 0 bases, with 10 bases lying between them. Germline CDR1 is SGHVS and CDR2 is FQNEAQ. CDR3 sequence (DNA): TGTGCCAGCAGCTTAGTCGACAGTTACTCTGGAAACACCATATATTTT. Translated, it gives CASSLVDSYSGNTIYF.